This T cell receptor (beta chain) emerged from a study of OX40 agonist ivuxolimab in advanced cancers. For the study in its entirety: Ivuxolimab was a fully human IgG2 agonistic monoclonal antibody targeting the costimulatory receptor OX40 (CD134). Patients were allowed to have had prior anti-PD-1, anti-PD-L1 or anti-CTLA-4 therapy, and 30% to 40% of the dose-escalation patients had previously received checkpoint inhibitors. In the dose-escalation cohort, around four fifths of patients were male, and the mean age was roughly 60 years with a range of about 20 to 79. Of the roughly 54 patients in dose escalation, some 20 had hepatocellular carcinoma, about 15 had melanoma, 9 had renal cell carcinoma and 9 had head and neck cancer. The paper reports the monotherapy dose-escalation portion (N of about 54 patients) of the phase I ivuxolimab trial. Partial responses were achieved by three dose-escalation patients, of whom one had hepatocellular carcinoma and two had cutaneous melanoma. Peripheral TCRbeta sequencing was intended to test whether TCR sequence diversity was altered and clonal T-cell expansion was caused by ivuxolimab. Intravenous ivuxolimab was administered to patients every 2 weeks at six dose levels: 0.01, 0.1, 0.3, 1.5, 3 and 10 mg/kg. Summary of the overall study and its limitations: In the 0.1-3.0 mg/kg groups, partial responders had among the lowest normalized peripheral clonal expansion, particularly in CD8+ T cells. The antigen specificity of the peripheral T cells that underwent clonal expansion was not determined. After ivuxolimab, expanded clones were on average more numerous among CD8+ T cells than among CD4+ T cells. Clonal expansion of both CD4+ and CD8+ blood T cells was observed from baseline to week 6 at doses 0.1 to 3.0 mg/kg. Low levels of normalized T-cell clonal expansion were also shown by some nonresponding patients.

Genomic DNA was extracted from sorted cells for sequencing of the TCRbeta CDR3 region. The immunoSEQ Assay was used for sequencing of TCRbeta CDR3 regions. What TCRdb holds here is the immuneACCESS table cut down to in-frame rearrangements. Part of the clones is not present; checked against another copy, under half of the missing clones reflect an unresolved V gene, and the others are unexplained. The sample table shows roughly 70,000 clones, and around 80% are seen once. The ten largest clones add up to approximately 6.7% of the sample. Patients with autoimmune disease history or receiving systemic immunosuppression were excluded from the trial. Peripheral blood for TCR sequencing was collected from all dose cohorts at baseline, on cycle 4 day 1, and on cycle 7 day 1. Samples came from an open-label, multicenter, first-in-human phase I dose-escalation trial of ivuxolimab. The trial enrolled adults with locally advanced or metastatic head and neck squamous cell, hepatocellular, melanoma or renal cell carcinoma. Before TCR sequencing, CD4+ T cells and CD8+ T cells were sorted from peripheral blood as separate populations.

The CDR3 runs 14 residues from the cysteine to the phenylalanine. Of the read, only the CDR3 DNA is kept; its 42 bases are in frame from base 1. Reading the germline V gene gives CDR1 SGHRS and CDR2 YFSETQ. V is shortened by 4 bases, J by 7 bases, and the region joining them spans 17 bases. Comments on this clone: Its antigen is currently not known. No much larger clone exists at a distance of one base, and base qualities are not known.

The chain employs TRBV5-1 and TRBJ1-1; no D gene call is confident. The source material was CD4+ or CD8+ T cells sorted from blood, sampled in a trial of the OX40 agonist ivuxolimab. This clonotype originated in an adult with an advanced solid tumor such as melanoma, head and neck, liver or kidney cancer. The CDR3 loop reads CASSRSMGPGEAFF. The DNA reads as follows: TGCGCCAGCAGCCGATCCATGGGTCCGGGTGAAGCTTTCTTT. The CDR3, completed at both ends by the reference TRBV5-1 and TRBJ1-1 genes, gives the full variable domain KAGVTQTPRYLIKTRGQQVTLSCSPISGHRSVSWYQQTPGQGLQFLFEYFSETQRNKGNFPGRFSGRQFSNSRSEMNVSTLELGDSALYLCASSRSMGPGEAFFGQGTRLTVV.